This T cell receptor (beta chain) is from a study of blood T cell repertoires in COVID-19. Across the study: PBMCs, B-cell-depleted T cells, or T cells provided the cDNA or gDNA that made up the material.

Original handling: Using reference gene primer amplification, nucleated cell counts were estimated. The table came from immunoSEQ multiplex PCR; TCRdb's copy has only in-frame clones and leaves some out. V and J calls and clone size are copied from that table; D and trimming were computed from the DNA. Of tens of thousands of clones listed, 75% to 95% are singletons. Germline V gene data show CDR1 as SNHLY and CDR2 as FYNNEI. The CDR3 extends over 14 amino acids. V was trimmed by 6 bases and J by 6 bases, leaving 12 bases between them. The receptor comes from a man older than 75 with acute or convalescent COVID-19. Input material: peripheral blood. The chain carries TRBV2 and TRBJ1-6; possibly TRBD1 for D (5 bases). The CDR3 sequence: CASRGDRSNSPLHF. DNA for the CDR3: TGTGCCAGCAGAGGAGACAGAAGTAATTCACCCCTCCACTTT.